Presented here are 20 T cell receptor beta chains from one specimen sequenced in a study of technical replicates of blood from a few donors. Profiled with immunoSEQ multiplex PCR; TCRdb holds only in-frame clones, not every one. The sample shows some 66,000 clones, more than 95% of them seen only once. Sequenced material: T cells isolated from PBMCs. The receptors stem from a human donor in good health.

This chain uses TRBV5-8 with TRBJ2-7; D may be TRBD2 (6 bases). The V end lost 0 bases, the J end lost 3 bases, and 16 bases lay between the germline ends. This CDR3 is 16 amino acids long. The germline gives CDR1 SGHTS, CDR2 YDEGEE. The CDR3 loop reads CASSLVWGEGNYEQYF. The CDR3 DNA reads as TGTGCCAGCAGCTTGGTATGGGGGGAAGGAAACTACGAGCAGTACTTC.

The V and J genes are TRBV5-1 and TRBJ2-1; TRBD1 aligns across 10 bases. The CDR3 extends over 15 amino acids. The V segment lost 3 bases and the J segment 7 bases; nucleotides outside the gene matches: 7. Germline V CDR1 and CDR2: SGHRS, YFSETQ. The CDR3 DNA is TGCGCCAGCAGCTCCGGGACAGGGGAATGGAATGAGCAGTTCTTC. It translates to CASSSGTGEWNEQFF.

The genes are TRBV5-4 and TRBJ1-2; 10 bases fit TRBD1. The germline V gene encodes CDR1 SGHNT and CDR2 YYREEE (reference sequence). V was clipped by 2 bases and J by 0 bases; unmatched bases: 10. The CDR3 loop spans 18 amino acids. CDR3 residues: CASSLPRGGQGPNYGYTF. DNA for the CDR3: TGTGCCAGCAGCTTACCAAGAGGGGGACAGGGGCCTAACTATGGCTACACCTTC.

The chain recombines TRBV6-5 with TRBJ2-7; D ambiguous. The CDR3 has 12 residues. CDR1 is MNHEY and CDR2 is SVGAGI in the germline V gene. V shed 5 bases and J shed 1 base, with 6 bases lying between them. The DNA of the CDR3 is TGTGCCAGCAGTCCAGGATCCTACGAGCAGTACTTC. Its protein product is CASSPGSYEQYF.

This chain joins TRBV5-6 and TRBJ2-1; a possible D gene is TRBD2 (5 bases). With 4 bases removed from V and 10 bases from J, the gap between germline ends came to 12 bases. This CDR3 has 12 amino acids. Germline CDR1 is SGHDT and CDR2 is YYEEEE. This CDR3 is CASSERRREQFF. Here the CDR3 DNA reads TGTGCCAGCAGCGAGAGGAGGCGGGAGCAGTTCTTC.

This sequence joins TRBV7-9 and TRBJ2-1, with D possibly TRBD1 on 5 matching bases. Germline V gene lookup returns CDR1 SEHNR and CDR2 FQNEAQ (reference sequence). The CDR3 has 13 residues. V was clipped by 4 bases and J by 4 bases, with 8 bases between them. The CDR3 sequence: CASSSTVYNEQFF. The CDR3 DNA sequence: TGTGCCAGCAGCTCGACAGTATACAATGAGCAGTTCTTC.

The chain couples TRBV4-2 to TRBJ1-5; possible D gene TRBD1, 6 bases. Germline CDR1 and CDR2: LGHNA and YNFKEQ. CDR3 size: 16 residues. V lost 4 bases and J lost 4, with 17 bases in between. The CDR3 here is CASSPLPGADNQPQHF. DNA for the CDR3: TGTGCCAGCAGCCCCCTCCCAGGGGCCGATAATCAGCCCCAGCATTTT.

The chain couples TRBV5-6 to TRBJ2-3, with D uncertain. Germline V gene sequence: CDR1 SGHDT, CDR2 YYEEEE. This CDR3 comprises 13 residues. The germline V and J ends were trimmed by 0 bases and 5 bases, with 7 bases remaining between them. CDR3 protein: CASSLGALDTQYF. As DNA, the CDR3 is TGTGCCAGCAGCTTGGGGGCATTAGATACGCAGTATTTT. The full variable domain, in which reference TRBV5-6 and TRBJ2-3 provide the parts outside the CDR3, is DAGVTQSPTHLIKTRGQQVTLRCSPKSGHDTVSWYQQALGQGPQFIFQYYEEEERQRGNFPDRFSGHQFPNYSSELNVNALLLGDSALYLCASSLGALDTQYFGPGTRLTVL.

The genes are TRBV18 and TRBJ1-1, with no clear D. The CDR3 has 14 amino acids. V lost 2 bases and J lost 3, with 10 bases in between. CDR1 and CDR2 from the germline V gene are KGHSH and LQKENI. The CDR3 protein is CASSPAEGDTEAFF. The CDR3 DNA is TGTGCCAGCTCACCAGCGGAAGGAGACACTGAAGCTTTCTTT.

V is TRBV4-1 and J is TRBJ2-5; the D gene is possibly TRBD2 (6 bases). CDR3 length equals 13 residues. V was trimmed by 4 bases and J by 1 base, leaving 7 bases between them. Per germline, CDR1 MGHRA and CDR2 YSYEKL. CDR3 DNA: TGCGCCAGCAGCCGCGGGATCCAAGAGACCCAGTACTTC. Amino acid sequence: CASSRGIQETQYF.

The rearrangement uses TRBV7-2 and TRBJ1-2, with D maybe TRBD1 (5 bases). CDR1 is SGHTA and CDR2 is FQGNSA in the germline V gene. The V gene lost 1 base and the J gene lost 9 bases, with 18 bases spanning the gap. The CDR3 is 15 amino acids. CDR3 nucleotides: TGTGCCAGCAGCTTAGGTCTTAGGGGCCGGGCCCGCTACACCTTC. Translating gives CASSLGLRGRARYTF.

The rearrangement links TRBV19 to TRBJ1-1, with TRBD1 identical over 11 bases. The germline V gene has CDR1 LNHDA and CDR2 SQIVND (reference sequence). Trimming took 5 bases from V and 10 from J; bases not matched to a gene: 6. The CDR3 covers 13 residues. The chain's CDR3 is CASSVDRGRRAFF. CDR3 nucleotides: TGTGCCAGTAGTGTGGACAGGGGGCGCCGAGCTTTCTTT.

The chain employs TRBV5-4 and TRBJ2-3, with no clear D. The CDR3 covers 15 residues. From germline, CDR1 is SGHNT and CDR2 YYREEE (reference sequence). Trimming shortened V by 0 bases and J by 0 bases, and 8 bases separated the two germline ends. The CDR3 spells CASSLAGTSTDTQYF. The CDR3 bases are TGTGCCAGCAGCTTGGCAGGAACTAGCACAGATACGCAGTATTTT.

The V gene is TRBV5-1, the J gene TRBJ2-5; D perhaps matches TRBD2 (5 bases). Looked up from germline, CDR1 is SGHRS and CDR2 is YFSETQ. This CDR3 is 11 amino acids long. V shed 6 bases and J shed 11 bases, with 14 bases lying between them. The CDR3 nucleotides read TGCGCCAGCAACTTCCTATGGGAGCAGTACTTC. This gives the protein CASNFLWEQYF.

The chain combines TRBV6-5 with TRBJ2-7; maybe TRBD1 (6 bases). CDR3 length equals 14 residues. V lost 11 bases and J 6 bases, leaving 23 bases between the germline ends. Germline V gene lookup returns CDR1 MNHEY and CDR2 SVGAGI. The CDR3, as DNA: TGTGCCCACCGAAGATCACAGGGAAGTAGCGAGCAGTACTTC. It specifies CAHRRSQGSSEQYF.

J is TRBJ1-3 and V is TRBV18; D gene unclear. V lost 2 bases and J 6 bases, leaving 14 bases between the germline ends. Germline CDR1 KGHSH, CDR2 LQKENI. CDR3 size: 15 residues. Here the CDR3 reads CASSPGGPSVNTIYF. In DNA, the CDR3 is TGTGCCAGCTCACCAGGAGGACCATCGGTAAACACCATATATTTT.

The chain combines TRBV5-4 with TRBJ2-2; 8 bases agree with TRBD1. The J segment lost 9 bases and the V segment lost 6 bases, leaving 13 bases of the junction unmatched. The V gene's germline CDR1 is SGHNT and CDR2 YYREEE (reference sequence). The CDR3 spans 15 residues. The CDR3 coding sequence is TGTGCCAGCACAAATGGACAGGGCCCCGGGCGGGAGCTGTTTTTT. As protein: CASTNGQGPGRELFF.

The chain uses TRBV7-9 and TRBJ2-5; TRBD2 matches at 11 bases. Germline V lookup: CDR1 SEHNR, CDR2 FQNEAQ (reference sequence). The CDR3 is made up of 16 amino acids. With 5 bases clipped from V and 5 bases from J, the junction kept 10 bases outside the gene matches. CDR3 sequence reads: CASSPHLAGGGETQYF. The CDR3 coding sequence is TGTGCCAGCAGCCCCCATCTAGCGGGAGGCGGTGAGACCCAGTACTTC.

This chain connects TRBV28 to TRBJ2-7; no definite D call. Germline V lookup: CDR1 MDHEN, CDR2 SYDVKM. The CDR3 consists of 13 residues. The ends were cut back, 4 bases at V and 3 bases at J, with 10 bases in the middle. CDR3 nucleotide sequence: TGTGCCAGCAGTTCCCCGGAGAGCTACGAGCAGTACTTC. Protein sequence: CASSSPESYEQYF.

V and J are TRBV4-1 and TRBJ1-2; a possible D gene is TRBD1 (5 bases). The V gene lost 3 bases and the J gene lost 2 bases, with 13 bases spanning the gap. This CDR3 has 15 residues. Germline V gene lookup returns CDR1 MGHRA and CDR2 YSYEKL. This chain's CDR3 is CASSQGQGSNYGYTF. The CDR3 DNA reads as TGCGCCAGCAGCCAGGGGCAGGGCAGCAACTATGGCTACACCTTC.